Only a few counts were recorded for the clone carrying this TCR beta chain. Antigen: not known. The data stem from a study of response to subunit inactivated influenza vaccine. Whole-study results and caveats: Each seasonal flu vaccination may recruit only limited new T cells, authors suggested.

MiXCR was run by TCRdb on the RT-PCR reads, yielding one entry per CDR3 protein. The repertoire consists of around 580,000 distinct CDR3 sequences, with 13% to 15% occurring once and the leading ten covering more than 9.5%. Germline assignment: CDR1 SGHTA and CDR2 FQGNSA. The CDR3 covers 16 residues. V gave up 1 base and J gave up 3 bases; unmatched junction bases: 6. The material sequenced was PBMCs from blood, taken approximately 12 days after vaccination. The source is a man between 50 and 59 years old who received an inactivated influenza vaccine. The chain employs TRBV7-2 and TRBJ2-7; 10 positions agree with TRBD2. Written as DNA, the CDR3 is TGTGCCAGCAGCTTAGAATGGCTAGCGGGAGTCTACGAGCAGTACTTC. Translated: CASSLEWLAGVYEQYF. The full variable domain, completed using reference TRBV7-2 and TRBJ2-7, is GAGVSQSPSNKVTEKGKDVELRCDPISGHTALYWYRQSLGQGLEFLIYFQGNSAPDKSGLPSDRFSAERTGGSVSTLTIQRTQQEDSAVYLCASSLEWLAGVYEQYFGPGTRLTVT.